This TCR beta chain comes out of a study of OX40 agonist ivuxolimab in advanced cancers. Across the whole study: A male proportion of 82.7% was recorded, with mean age approximately 56 years and range about 20 to 79.

V was cut by 0 bases and J by 8 bases, with 11 bases left in between. The CDR3 is made up of 13 amino acids. The germline V gene encodes CDR1 GTSNPN and CDR2 SVGIG (reference sequence). The table came from immunoSEQ multiplex PCR; TCRdb's copy has only in-frame clones and leaves some out. The data contain tens of thousands of clones, about nine tenths of them singletons. Enrollment shut out patients with autoimmune disease history or systemic immunosuppression. This TCR derives from an adult with an advanced solid tumor such as melanoma, head and neck, liver or kidney cancer. The sample was CD4+ or CD8+ T cells sorted from blood, taken in a trial of the OX40 agonist ivuxolimab. V gene TRBV30 combines with J gene TRBJ2-1; D uncertain. The CDR3 protein is CAWSVPPLYEQFF. CDR3 DNA: TGTGCCTGGAGTGTACCCCCCCTTTATGAGCAGTTCTTC.